This T cell receptor beta chain was recorded in a study of blood T cell repertoires in COVID-19. Background on the study: Acute and convalescent COVID-19 specimens originated in the United States, Italy and Spain. T cells, B-cell-depleted T cells, or PBMCs supplied cDNA or gDNA.

In the authors' methods: Amplification with reference gene primers provided the estimates of nucleated cell counts. Generated by immunoSEQ multiplex PCR, the TCRdb table keeps only in-frame clones and is missing some. That table furnishes V, J and clone size, whereas the DNA furnished D and trimming. The sample lists over 120,000 clones, 80% to 90% occurring once. Trimming left V 5 bases short and J 2 bases short, with 16 bases between. The CDR3 has 16 residues. Germline CDR1 and CDR2: LNHDA and SQIVND (reference sequence). The V call is TRBV19, the J call TRBJ1-3, with TRBD1 as a possible D gene (5 bases). The sequenced sample was peripheral blood. The source of this sequence is a woman between 50 and 59 years old with active or convalescent COVID-19. The CDR3 DNA reads TGTGCCAGTAGTGGGGCGGTCTTTCTTCCTGGAAACACCATATATTTT. It codes for CASSGAVFLPGNTIYF.